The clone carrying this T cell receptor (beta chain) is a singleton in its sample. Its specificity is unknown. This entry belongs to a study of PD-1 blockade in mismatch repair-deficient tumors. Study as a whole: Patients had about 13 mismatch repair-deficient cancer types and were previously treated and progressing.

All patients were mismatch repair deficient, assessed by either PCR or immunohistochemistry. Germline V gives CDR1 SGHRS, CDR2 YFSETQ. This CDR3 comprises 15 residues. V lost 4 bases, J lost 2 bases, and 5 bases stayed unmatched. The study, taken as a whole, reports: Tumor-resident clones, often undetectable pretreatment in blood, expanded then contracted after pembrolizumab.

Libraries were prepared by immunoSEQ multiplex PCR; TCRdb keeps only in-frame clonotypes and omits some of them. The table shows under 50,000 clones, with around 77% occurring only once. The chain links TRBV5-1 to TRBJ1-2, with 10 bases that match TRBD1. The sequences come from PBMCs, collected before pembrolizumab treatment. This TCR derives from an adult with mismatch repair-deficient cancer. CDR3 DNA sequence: TGCGCCAGCAGCGTCGGGACAGGGGAAAACTATGGCTACACCTTC. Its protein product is CASSVGTGENYGYTF.